The present TCR beta chain was sequenced within a study of T cells in Graves' hyperthyroidism and ophthalmopathy. Findings of the study overall: Also found in blood were most expanded thyroid clonotypes above 0.001. In validation, the model predicted ophthalmopathy. These predictions came a median about 6.2 months before onset.

RNA transcripts provided the source from which TCR beta CDR3 regions were amplified. Using the HTBI primer set, a first-round RT-PCR was run on the TCR CDR3. TCRdb re-called the multiplex PCR reads with MiXCR, one entry per CDR3 protein. The sample has around 430,000 distinct CDR3 sequences, about 15% seen once. There are a few counts of this clonotype. Its antigen is as yet unknown. The CDR3 sequence is 14 residues long. The germline gives CDR1 ENHRY, CDR2 SYGVKD. V was shortened by 4 bases and J by 1 base, with 10 bases between the two germline ends. The sequencing input was blood. The receptor's source is a woman in her twenties or thirties with Graves' hyperthyroidism. The J gene is TRBJ1-1, the V gene TRBV10-3, with D perhaps TRBD1 (5 bases). The CDR3 region is CAISAGAQNTEAFF. The CDR3 DNA reads as TGTGCCATCAGTGCCGGGGCCCAGAACACTGAAGCTTTCTTT.